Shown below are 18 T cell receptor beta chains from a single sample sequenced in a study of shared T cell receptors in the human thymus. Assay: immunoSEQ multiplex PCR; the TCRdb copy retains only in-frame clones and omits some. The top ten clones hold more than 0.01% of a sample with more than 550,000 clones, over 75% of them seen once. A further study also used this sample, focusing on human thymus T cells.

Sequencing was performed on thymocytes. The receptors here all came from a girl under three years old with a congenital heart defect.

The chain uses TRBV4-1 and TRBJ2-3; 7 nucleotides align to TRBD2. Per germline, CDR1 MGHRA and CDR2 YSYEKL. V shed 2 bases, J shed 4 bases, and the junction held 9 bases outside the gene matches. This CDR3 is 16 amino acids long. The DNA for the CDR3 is TGCGCCAGCAGCCAACGATCCGGGGGGAGATCAGATACGCAGTATTTT. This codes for CASSQRSGGRSDTQYF.

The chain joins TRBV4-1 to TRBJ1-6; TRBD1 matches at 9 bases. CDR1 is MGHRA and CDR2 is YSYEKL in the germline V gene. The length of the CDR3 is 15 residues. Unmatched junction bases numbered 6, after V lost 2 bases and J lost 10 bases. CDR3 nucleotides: TGCGCCAGCAGCCAACAGGGGGACAGGGAGTCACCCCTCCACTTT. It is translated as CASSQQGDRESPLHF.

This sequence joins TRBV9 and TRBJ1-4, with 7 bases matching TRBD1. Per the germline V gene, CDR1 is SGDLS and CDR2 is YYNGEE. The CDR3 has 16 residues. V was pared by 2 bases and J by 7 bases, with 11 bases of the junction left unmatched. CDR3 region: CASSVFDRESGEKLFF. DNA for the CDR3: TGTGCCAGCAGCGTTTTCGACAGGGAATCGGGTGAAAAACTGTTTTTT.

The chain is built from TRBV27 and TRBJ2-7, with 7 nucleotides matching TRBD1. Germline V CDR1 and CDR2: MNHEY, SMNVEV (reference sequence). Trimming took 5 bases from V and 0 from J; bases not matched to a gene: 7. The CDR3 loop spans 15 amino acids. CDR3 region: CASSQTGNSSYEQYF. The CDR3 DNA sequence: TGTGCCAGCAGTCAGACAGGGAACAGCTCCTACGAGCAGTACTTC.

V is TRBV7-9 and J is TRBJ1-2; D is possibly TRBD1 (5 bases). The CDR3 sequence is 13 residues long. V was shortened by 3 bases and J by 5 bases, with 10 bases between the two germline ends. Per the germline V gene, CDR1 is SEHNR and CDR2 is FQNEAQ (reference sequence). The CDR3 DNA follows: TGTGCCAGCAGCTTGTCAGGGACTTATGGCTACACCTTC. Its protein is CASSLSGTYGYTF. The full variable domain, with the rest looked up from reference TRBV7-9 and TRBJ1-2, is DTGVSQNPRHKITKRGQNVTFRCDPISEHNRLYWYRQTLGQGPEFLTYFQNEAQLEKSRLLSDRFSAERPKGSFSTLEIQRTEQGDSAMYLCASSLSGTYGYTFGSGTRLTVV.

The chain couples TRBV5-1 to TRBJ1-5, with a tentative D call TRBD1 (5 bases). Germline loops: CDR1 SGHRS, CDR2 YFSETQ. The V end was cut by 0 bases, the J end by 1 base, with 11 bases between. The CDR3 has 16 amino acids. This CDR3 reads CASSLEGGESNQPQHF. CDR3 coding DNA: TGCGCCAGCAGCTTGGAGGGAGGGGAAAGCAATCAGCCCCAGCATTTT.

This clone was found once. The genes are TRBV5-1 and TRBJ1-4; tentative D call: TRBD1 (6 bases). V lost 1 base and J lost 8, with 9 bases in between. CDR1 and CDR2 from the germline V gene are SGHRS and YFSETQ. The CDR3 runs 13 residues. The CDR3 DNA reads TGCGCCAGCAGCTTGTATGGGGGCGAAAAACTGTTTTTT. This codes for CASSLYGGEKLFF.

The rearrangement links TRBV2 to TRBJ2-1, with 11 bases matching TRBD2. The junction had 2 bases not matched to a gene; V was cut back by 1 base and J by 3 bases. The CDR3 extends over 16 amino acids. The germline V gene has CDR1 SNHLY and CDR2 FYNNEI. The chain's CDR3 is CASSEVAGGLYNEQFF. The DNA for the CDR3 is TGTGCCAGCAGTGAAGTAGCGGGGGGGCTCTACAATGAGCAGTTCTTC.

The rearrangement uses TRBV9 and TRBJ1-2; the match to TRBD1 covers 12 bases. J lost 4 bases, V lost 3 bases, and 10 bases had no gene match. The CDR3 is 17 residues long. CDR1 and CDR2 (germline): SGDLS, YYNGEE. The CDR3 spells CASSGESWDRGPYGYTF. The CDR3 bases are TGTGCCAGCAGCGGCGAAAGTTGGGACAGGGGGCCCTATGGCTACACCTTC.

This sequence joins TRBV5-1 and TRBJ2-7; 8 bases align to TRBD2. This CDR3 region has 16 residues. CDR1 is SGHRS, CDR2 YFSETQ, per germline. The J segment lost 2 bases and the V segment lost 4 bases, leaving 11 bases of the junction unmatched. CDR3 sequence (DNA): TGCGCCAGCAGCGGCGGGGGGAGCTATGCACCCTACGAGCAGTACTTC. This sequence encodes CASSGGGSYAPYEQYF.

The CDR3 reads CASSVKGANTGELFF. CDR3 sequence (DNA): TGTGCCAGCAGTGTAAAGGGGGCGAACACCGGGGAGCTGTTTTTT. This sequence joins TRBV6-1 and TRBJ2-2; TRBD1 might be the D (6 bases). The CDR3 has 15 residues. Trimming cost V 4 bases and J 0 bases, with 9 bases left between them. Germline V CDR1 and CDR2: MNHNS, SASEGT.

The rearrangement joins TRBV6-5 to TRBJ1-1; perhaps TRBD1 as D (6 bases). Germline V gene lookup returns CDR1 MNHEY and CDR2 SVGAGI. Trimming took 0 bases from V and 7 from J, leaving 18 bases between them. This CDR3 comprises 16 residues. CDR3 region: CASSYSKMGALLEAFF. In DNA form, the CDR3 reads TGTGCCAGCAGTTACTCGAAAATGGGGGCTTTGCTTGAAGCTTTCTTT.

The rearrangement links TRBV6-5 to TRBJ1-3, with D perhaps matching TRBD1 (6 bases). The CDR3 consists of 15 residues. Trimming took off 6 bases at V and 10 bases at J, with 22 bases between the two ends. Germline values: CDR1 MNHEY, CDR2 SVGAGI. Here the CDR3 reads CASSRIGQLEATIYF. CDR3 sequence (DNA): TGTGCCAGCAGCCGAATTGGACAGTTAGAGGCTACCATATATTTT.

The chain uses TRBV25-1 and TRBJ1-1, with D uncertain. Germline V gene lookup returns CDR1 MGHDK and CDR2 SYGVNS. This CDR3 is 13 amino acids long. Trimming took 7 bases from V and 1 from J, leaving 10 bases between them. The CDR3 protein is CASKQIPNTEAFF. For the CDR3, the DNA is TGTGCCAGCAAACAAATTCCGAACACTGAAGCTTTCTTT. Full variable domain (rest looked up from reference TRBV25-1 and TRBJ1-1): EADIYQTPRYLVIGTGKKITLECSQTMGHDKMYWYQQDPGMELHLIHYSYGVNSTEKGDLSSESTVSRIRTEHFPLTLESARPSHTSQYLCASKQIPNTEAFFGQGTRLTVV.

CDR3 residues: CASSLQQGQETQYF. The CDR3 DNA follows: TGTGCCAGCAGTCTCCAACAGGGGCAAGAGACCCAGTACTTC. V and J are TRBV11-1 and TRBJ2-5, with 7 nucleotides matching TRBD1. The CDR3 has 14 amino acids. V shed 6 bases and J 2 bases; nucleotides not matched to a gene: 6. The germline gives CDR1 SGHAT, CDR2 FQDESV (reference sequence).

The CDR3 sequence: CASSLRGLNSPLHF. CDR3 bases: TGTGCCAGCAGTTTGAGGGGGCTGAATTCACCCCTCCACTTT. The chain uses TRBV27 and TRBJ1-6; 7 nucleotides match TRBD1. Germline V gene lookup returns CDR1 MNHEY and CDR2 SMNVEV (reference sequence). V shed 3 bases, J shed 7 bases, and the junction held 3 bases outside the gene matches. This CDR3 spans 14 amino acids.

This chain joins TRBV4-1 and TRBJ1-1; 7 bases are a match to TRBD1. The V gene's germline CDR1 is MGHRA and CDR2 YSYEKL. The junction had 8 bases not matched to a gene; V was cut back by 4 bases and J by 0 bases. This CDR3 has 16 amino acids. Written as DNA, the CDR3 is TGCGCCAGCAGCCTGGAGGACAGGCGAATGAACACTGAAGCTTTCTTT. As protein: CASSLEDRRMNTEAFF.

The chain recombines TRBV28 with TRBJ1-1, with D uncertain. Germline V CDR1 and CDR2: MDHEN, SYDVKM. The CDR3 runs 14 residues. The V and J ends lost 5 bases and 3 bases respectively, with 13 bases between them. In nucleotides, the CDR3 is TGTGCCAGCAGTCCTCAATGGAGAGACACTGAAGCTTTCTTT. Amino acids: CASSPQWRDTEAFF.